Listed here are 15 T cell receptor beta chains from one sample, sequenced in a study of Ad26.COV2.S vaccination and SARS-CoV-2 variants (dated by TCRdb to about 2021). What this sample's treatment or condition label stands for: approximately 18 received Ad26.COV2.S at low or high dose, single or two shots; about 5 received placebo; per-sample allocation not given. For vaccine and placebo recipients, repertoires were sequenced using samples collected on day 63 after the first injection. The library was built by means of the immunoSEQ multiplex PCR assay. TCRdb limited this immuneACCESS table to in-frame rearrangements with V and J called. A share of clones is missing; checked studies link under half to unresolved V genes, and the rest is unexplained. The sample table lists roughly 420,000 clones, 88% of them with a count of one. The ten largest make up around 3.6% of the sample. Sequences were derived from peripheral blood, sampled in a trial of Ad26.COV2.S vaccine versus placebo. The source is a person aged 18-60 years who received the Ad26.COV2.S COVID-19 vaccine or a placebo.

The V call is TRBV19, the J call TRBJ2-1; perhaps TRBD2 as D (5 bases). V was trimmed by 4 bases and J by 0 bases, leaving 10 bases between them. This CDR3 is 15 amino acids long. Germline V gene data show CDR1 as LNHDA and CDR2 as SQIVND (reference sequence). The CDR3 region is CASSTPGSSYNEQFF. In DNA form, the CDR3 reads TGTGCCAGTAGTACCCCTGGGAGCTCCTACAATGAGCAGTTCTTC.

The chain is built from TRBV7-2 and TRBJ2-3; 9 bases align to TRBD2. This CDR3 is built from 17 residues. Looked up from germline, CDR1 is SGHTA and CDR2 is FQGNSA. The ends lost 0 bases at V and 0 bases at J; junction bases unmatched: 4. The CDR3 reads CASSLAPSGVSTDTQYF. The DNA of the CDR3 is TGTGCCAGCAGCTTAGCCCCTAGCGGGGTTAGCACAGATACGCAGTATTTT.

The chain joins TRBV2 to TRBJ1-1; unclear D gene. CDR3 size: 15 residues. Germline-derived CDR1 and CDR2 are SNHLY and FYNNEI. Between the trimmed V and J ends, which lost 0 bases and 9 bases, there was a span of 17 bases. CDR3 region: CASSEAIPGLAKAFF. The CDR3 region has the DNA TGTGCCAGCAGTGAAGCGATACCGGGATTGGCCAAAGCTTTCTTT.

The V and J genes are TRBV27 and TRBJ2-4; 10 bases match TRBD2. The germline V gene has CDR1 MNHEY and CDR2 SMNVEV (reference sequence). There are 19 residues in the CDR3. Germline trimming cut 4 bases from V and 0 bases from J; bases unmatched to any gene: 12. The CDR3 DNA follows: TGTGCCAGCAGTTCAGGGGCCCTAGCGGGAGAGTTAGCCAAAAACATTCAGTACTTC. Translation: CASSSGALAGELAKNIQYF.

This clone was observed once. The rearrangement joins TRBV5-4 to TRBJ2-7; a weak D match, TRBD2 (6 bases). The germline V and J ends were trimmed by 2 bases and 3 bases, with 12 bases remaining between them. The germline CDR1 and CDR2 sequences are SGHNT and YYREEE (reference sequence). CDR3 size: 14 residues. The chain's CDR3 is CASSLGRGRYEQYF. CDR3 in DNA: TGTGCCAGCAGCTTAGGGCGGGGCCGCTACGAGCAGTACTTC.

The V and J genes are TRBV5-1 and TRBJ2-7, with D hard to call. Germline lookup yields CDR1 SGHRS and CDR2 YFSETQ. This CDR3 has 14 residues. V was shortened by 0 bases and J by 0 bases, with 7 bases between the two germline ends. CDR3 nucleotides: TGCGCCAGCAGCTTGGACAGCTTCTCCTACGAGCAGTACTTC. This encodes CASSLDSFSYEQYF.

The V gene is TRBV7-3, the J gene TRBJ2-3, with a tentative D call TRBD1 (5 bases). Germline-derived CDR1 and CDR2 are SGHTA and FQGTGA. V lost 1 base and J 2 bases, leaving 7 bases between the germline ends. This CDR3 has 14 residues. CDR3 DNA: TGTGCCAGCAGCTTAAAGGACATCACAGATACGCAGTATTTT. This sequence encodes CASSLKDITDTQYF.

The chain has TRBV24-1 and TRBJ2-1; 9 positions match TRBD2. J was trimmed by 10 bases and V by 5 bases; bases with no gene match: 11. In germline, CDR1 is KGHDR, CDR2 SFDVKD. The CDR3 extends over 15 amino acids. CDR3 residues: CATSGERGALGEQFF. CDR3 sequence (DNA): TGTGCCACCAGTGGAGAGCGGGGGGCCCTGGGGGAGCAGTTCTTC.

The chain employs TRBV24-1 and TRBJ1-2; TRBD1 matches at 9 bases. The V and J ends lost 3 bases and 5 bases, in that order; junction bases with no gene match: 3. Germline V lookup: CDR1 KGHDR, CDR2 SFDVKD. The CDR3 totals 14 residues. CDR3 sequence reads: CATSDKTGGYGYTF. The CDR3 DNA follows: TGTGCCACCAGTGATAAGACAGGGGGGTATGGCTACACCTTC.

The rearrangement uses TRBV18 and TRBJ2-5, with 7 bases identical to TRBD2. Looked up from germline, CDR1 is KGHSH and CDR2 is LQKENI. The trim removed 1 base at V and 8 bases at J, leaving 10 bases unmatched. CDR3 length: 15 amino acids. The chain's CDR3 is CASSPQAGEIVTQYF. CDR3 DNA: TGTGCCAGCTCACCACAGGCGGGGGAGATAGTTACCCAGTACTTC. The entire variable domain, with the rest obtained from reference TRBV18 and TRBJ2-5, is as follows: NAGVMQNPRHLVRRRGQEARLRCSPMKGHSHVYWYRQLPEEGLKFMVYLQKENIIDESGMPKERFSAEFPKEGPSILRIQQVVRGDSAAYFCASSPQAGEIVTQYFGPGTRLLVL.

The chain recombines TRBV6-2 or TRBV6-3 with TRBJ1-6; D is uncertain. Germline assignment: CDR1 MNHEY and CDR2 SVGEGT. The CDR3 extends over 12 amino acids. Trimming left V 5 bases short and J 12 bases short, with 11 bases between. The CDR3: CASSTLGEPLHF. The CDR3 nucleotides read TGTGCCAGCAGTACCCTCGGTGAACCCCTCCACTTT.

The chain uses TRBV15 and TRBJ2-2, with 14 bases that match TRBD2. V dropped 6 bases and J dropped 7; count of bases not matched to a gene: 1. Germline CDR1 and CDR2: LNHNV and YYDKDF (reference sequence). The CDR3 spans 14 residues. In DNA form, the CDR3 reads TGTGCCACCAGGACTAGCGGGGGGGGCGGGGAGCTGTTTTTT. Translation: CATRTSGGGGELFF.

The V call is TRBV24-1, the J call TRBJ2-5; D gene uncertain. This CDR3 is 12 amino acids long. The V end was cut by 0 bases, the J end by 5 bases, with 3 bases between. Germline V gives CDR1 KGHDR, CDR2 SFDVKD. CDR3 sequence reads: CATSDLWETQYF. As DNA, the CDR3 is TGTGCCACCAGTGATTTGTGGGAGACCCAGTACTTC.

The chain uses TRBV28 and TRBJ2-1, with TRBD1 identical over 8 bases. This CDR3 is 14 amino acids long. The V segment lost 10 bases and the J segment 8 bases; nucleotides outside the gene matches: 13. Germline assignment: CDR1 MDHEN and CDR2 SYDVKM. The CDR3 DNA reads as TGTGCCAACAACTCCGGGACAGGTATTTATGAGCAGTTCTTC. Its translation is CANNSGTGIYEQFF. Combining the CDR3 with reference TRBV28 and TRBJ2-1 gives the whole variable domain DVKVTQSSRYLVKRTGEKVFLECVQDMDHENMFWYRQDPGLGLRLIYFSYDVKMKEKGDIPEGYSVSREKKERFSLILESASTNQTSMYLCANNSGTGIYEQFFGPGTRLTVL.

The chain is built from TRBV25-1 and TRBJ1-6; D remains unclear. Germline loops: CDR1 MGHDK, CDR2 SYGVNS. The CDR3 loop spans 13 amino acids. Trimming removed 3 bases at V and 9 bases at J, with 9 bases between. Here the CDR3 reads CASSEGSPSPLHF. DNA for the CDR3: TGTGCCAGCAGTGAGGGTTCTCCTTCACCCCTCCACTTT.